This T cell receptor (beta chain) was obtained from a study of identical twins. The study's findings and limits: Twins shared out-of-frame alpha sequences with excess low generation probability. Clonotypes of the beta chain that were abundant in cord blood carried fewer insertions (memory repertoires showed none).

Each CDR3 protein is one row after TCRdb ran MiXCR on the 5' RACE reads. This sample has about 530,000 distinct CDR3 sequences; around 24% occur once, and the top ten carry around 0.48%. Unmatched junction bases numbered 9, after V lost 1 base and J lost 7 bases. CDR3 length: 15 amino acids. The germline V gene encodes CDR1 SQVTM and CDR2 ANQGSEA. Details on this clonotype: Its antigen is unknown.

This sample was also put to use in a study of yellow fever vaccine responses in identical twins.

The chain combines TRBV29-1 with TRBJ2-1; TRBD2 aligns across 8 bases. The receptor was isolated from a woman between 18 and 29 years old in good health. Input material: CD4+ T cells sorted from blood. The CDR3 region is CSVEGKRTSRNEQFF. The CDR3 bases are TGCAGCGTTGAAGGGAAAAGGACTAGCAGGAATGAGCAGTTCTTC.